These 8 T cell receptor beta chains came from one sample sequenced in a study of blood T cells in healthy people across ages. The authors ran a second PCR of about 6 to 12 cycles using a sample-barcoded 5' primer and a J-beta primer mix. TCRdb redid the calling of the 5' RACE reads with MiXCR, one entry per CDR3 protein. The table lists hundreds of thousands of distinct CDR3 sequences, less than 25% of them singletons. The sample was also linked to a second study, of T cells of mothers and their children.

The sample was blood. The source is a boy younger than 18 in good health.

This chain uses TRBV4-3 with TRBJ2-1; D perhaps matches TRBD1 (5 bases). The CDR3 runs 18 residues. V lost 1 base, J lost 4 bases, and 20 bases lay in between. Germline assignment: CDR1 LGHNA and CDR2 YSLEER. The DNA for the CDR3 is TGCGCCAGCAGCCAAGGAGAAGTAACAGGTCCCCTTTACAATGAGCAGTTCTTC. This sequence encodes CASSQGEVTGPLYNEQFF.

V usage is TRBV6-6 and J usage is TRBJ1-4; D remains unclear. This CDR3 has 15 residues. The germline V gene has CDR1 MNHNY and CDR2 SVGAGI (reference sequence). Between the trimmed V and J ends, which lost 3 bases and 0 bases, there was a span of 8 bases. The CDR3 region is CASSYWAATNEKLFF. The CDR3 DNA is TGTGCCAGCAGTTATTGGGCCGCAACTAATGAAAAACTGTTTTTT.

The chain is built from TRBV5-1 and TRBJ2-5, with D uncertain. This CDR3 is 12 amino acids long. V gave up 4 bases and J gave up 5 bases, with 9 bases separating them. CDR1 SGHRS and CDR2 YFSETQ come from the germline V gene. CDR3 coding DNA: TGCGCCAGCAGCCGAGACACGGAGACCCAGTACTTC. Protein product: CASSRDTETQYF.

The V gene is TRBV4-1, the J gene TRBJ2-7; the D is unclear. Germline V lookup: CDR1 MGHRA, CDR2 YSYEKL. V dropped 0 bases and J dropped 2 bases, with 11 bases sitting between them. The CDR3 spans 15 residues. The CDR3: CASSQDPGGTYEQYF. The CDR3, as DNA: TGCGCCAGCAGCCAAGATCCGGGCGGAACCTACGAGCAGTACTTC.

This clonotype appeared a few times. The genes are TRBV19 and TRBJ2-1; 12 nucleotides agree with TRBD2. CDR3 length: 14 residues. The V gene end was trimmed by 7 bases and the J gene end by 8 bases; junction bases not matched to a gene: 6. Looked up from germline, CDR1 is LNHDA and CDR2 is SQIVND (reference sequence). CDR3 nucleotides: TGTGCCAGTAACAGACTAGCGGGAGTGGATGAGCAGTTCTTC. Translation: CASNRLAGVDEQFF.

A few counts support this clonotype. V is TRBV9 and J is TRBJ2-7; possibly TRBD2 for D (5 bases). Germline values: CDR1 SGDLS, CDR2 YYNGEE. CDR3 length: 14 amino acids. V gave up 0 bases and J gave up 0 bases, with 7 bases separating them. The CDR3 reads CASSVDGNSYEQYF. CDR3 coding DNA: TGTGCCAGCAGCGTAGACGGGAACTCCTACGAGCAGTACTTC.

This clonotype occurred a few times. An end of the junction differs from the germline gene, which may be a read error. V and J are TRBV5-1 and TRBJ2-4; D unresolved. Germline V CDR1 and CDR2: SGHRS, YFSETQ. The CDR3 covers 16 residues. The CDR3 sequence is CASSFRGPLAKNIQHF. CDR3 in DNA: TGCGCCAGCAGCTTCCGAGGTCCTTTAGCCAAAAACATTCAGCACTTC.

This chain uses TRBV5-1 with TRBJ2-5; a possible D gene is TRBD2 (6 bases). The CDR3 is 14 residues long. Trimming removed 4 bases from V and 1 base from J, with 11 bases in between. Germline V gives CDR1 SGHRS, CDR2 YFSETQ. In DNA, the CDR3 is TGCGCCAGCAGCGGAACGGGACTCCAAGAGACCCAGTACTTC. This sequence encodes CASSGTGLQETQYF.